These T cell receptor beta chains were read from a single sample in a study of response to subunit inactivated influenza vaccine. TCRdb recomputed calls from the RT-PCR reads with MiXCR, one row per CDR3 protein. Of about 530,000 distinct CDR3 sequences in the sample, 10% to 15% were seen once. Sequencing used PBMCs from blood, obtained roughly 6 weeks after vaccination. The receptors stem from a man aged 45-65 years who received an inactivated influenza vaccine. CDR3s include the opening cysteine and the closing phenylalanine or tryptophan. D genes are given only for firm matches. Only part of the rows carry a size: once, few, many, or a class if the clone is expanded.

cdr3_aa: CSARDGSRPAGETQYF; cdr3_nt: TGCAGTGCTAGAGATGGATCGCGGCCCGCGGGGGAGACCCAGTACTTC; clone_size: NA; d_call: NA; v_call: TRBV20-1; j_call: TRBJ2-5
cdr3_aa: CASRDGLAGVVEQFF; cdr3_nt: TGTGCCAGCAGGGACGGACTAGCGGGAGTAGTTGAGCAGTTCTTC; clone_size: few; d_call: TRBD2; v_call: TRBV6-1; j_call: TRBJ2-1
cdr3_aa: CASSSPTGSDTQYF; cdr3_nt: TGTGCCAGCAGCTCCCCCACAGGCTCGGATACGCAGTATTTT; clone_size: NA; d_call: NA; v_call: TRBV9; j_call: TRBJ2-3
cdr3_aa: CASSILTIDEQFF; cdr3_nt: TGTGCCAGCAGCATTCTCACAATCGATGAGCAGTTCTTC; clone_size: many; d_call: NA; v_call: TRBV11-3; j_call: TRBJ2-1
cdr3_aa: CASSLVGSNGRNQPQHF; cdr3_nt: TGTGCCAGCAGCTTAGTGGGTAGCAACGGACGCAATCAGCCCCAGCATTTT; clone_size: few; d_call: NA; v_call: TRBV7-8; j_call: TRBJ1-5
cdr3_aa: CASSPRQGGDTEAFF; cdr3_nt: TGTGCCAGCAGCCCACGGCAGGGAGGAGACACTGAAGCTTTCTTT; clone_size: NA; d_call: NA; v_call: TRBV7-8; j_call: TRBJ1-1
cdr3_aa: CAISANPRETQYF; cdr3_nt: TGTGCCATCAGTGCCAACCCCAGGGAGACCCAGTACTTC; clone_size: NA; d_call: NA; v_call: TRBV10-3; j_call: TRBJ2-5
cdr3_aa: CASSSEWNRAGQYF; cdr3_nt: TGTGCCAGCAGCTCCGAATGGAACCGAGCGGGGCAGTACTTC; clone_size: few; d_call: NA; v_call: TRBV5-6; j_call: TRBJ2-7
cdr3_aa: CSAKRAGGSSYNEQFF; cdr3_nt: TGCAGTGCCAAGAGGGCGGGGGGCAGCTCCTACAATGAGCAGTTCTTC; clone_size: NA; d_call: TRBD2; v_call: TRBV20-1; j_call: TRBJ2-1
cdr3_aa: CASSGLHNTGELFF; cdr3_nt: TGTGCCAGCAGTGGTTTACACAACACCGGGGAGCTGTTTTTT; clone_size: few; d_call: NA; v_call: TRBV2; j_call: TRBJ2-2
cdr3_aa: CATSTTDAPNYNEQFF; cdr3_nt: TGTGCCACCAGCACAACGGACGCTCCCAACTACAATGAGCAGTTCTTC; clone_size: few; d_call: NA; v_call: TRBV15; j_call: TRBJ2-1
cdr3_aa: CASSYGTATEAFF; cdr3_nt: TGTGCCAGCAGCTACGGGACAGCGACAGAAGCTTTCTTT; clone_size: NA; d_call: TRBD1; v_call: TRBV7-9; j_call: TRBJ1-1
cdr3_aa: CASRGFSARPETQYF; cdr3_nt: TGTGCCAGCAGGGGATTTAGTGCCAGACCGGAGACCCAGTACTTC; clone_size: few; d_call: NA; v_call: TRBV6-2/TRBV6-3; j_call: TRBJ2-5
cdr3_aa: CATSRGREGVYEQYF; cdr3_nt: TGTGCCACCAGCAGGGGACGGGAAGGAGTGTACGAGCAGTACTTC; clone_size: NA; d_call: NA; v_call: TRBV15; j_call: TRBJ2-7
cdr3_aa: CASSQPGTSGRNEQFF; cdr3_nt: TGTGCCAGCAGCCAACCGGGGACTAGCGGGAGAAATGAGCAGTTCTTC; clone_size: NA; d_call: TRBD2; v_call: TRBV4-2; j_call: TRBJ2-1
cdr3_aa: CASRRLAGSVGTQYF; cdr3_nt: TGTGCCAGCAGGCGACTAGCGGGATCCGTCGGTACGCAGTATTTT; clone_size: NA; d_call: TRBD2; v_call: TRBV6-2/TRBV6-3; j_call: TRBJ2-3
cdr3_aa: CATSRETGTNTGELFF; cdr3_nt: TGTGCCACCAGCAGAGAAACAGGGACGAACACCGGGGAGCTGTTTTTT; clone_size: many; d_call: NA; v_call: TRBV15; j_call: TRBJ2-2
cdr3_aa: CASSDILFGQPQHF; cdr3_nt: TGTGCCAGCAGTGACATATTGTTTGGCCAGCCCCAGCATTTT; clone_size: few; d_call: NA; v_call: TRBV6-4; j_call: TRBJ1-5
cdr3_aa: CASSDPGQGRYF; cdr3_nt: TGCGCCAGCAGCGACCCGGGACAGGGCAGGTATTTT; clone_size: many; d_call: TRBD1; v_call: TRBV5-1; j_call: TRBJ2-3
cdr3_aa: CASSQSSSWADTQYF; cdr3_nt: TGCGCCAGCAGCCAGAGTAGCAGTTGGGCAGATACGCAGTATTTT; clone_size: many; d_call: NA; v_call: TRBV4-3; j_call: TRBJ2-3
cdr3_aa: CSARDGTSGGETQYF; cdr3_nt: TGCAGTGCTAGAGATGGGACTAGCGGGGGGGAGACCCAGTACTTC; clone_size: few; d_call: TRBD2; v_call: TRBV20-1; j_call: TRBJ2-5
cdr3_aa: CASSFREGEAFF; cdr3_nt: TGTGCCAGCAGCTTCAGGGAGGGAGAAGCTTTCTTT; clone_size: NA; d_call: NA; v_call: TRBV5-5; j_call: TRBJ1-1
cdr3_aa: CASRGGLAGTDTQYF; cdr3_nt: TGTGCCAGCAGGGGGGGACTAGCAGGCACAGATACGCAGTATTTT; clone_size: few; d_call: TRBD2; v_call: TRBV12-3/TRBV12-4; j_call: TRBJ2-3
cdr3_aa: CASSLDAGGYNEQFF; cdr3_nt: TGTGCCAGCAGCTTAGATGCAGGGGGCTACAATGAGCAGTTCTTC; clone_size: NA; d_call: TRBD1; v_call: TRBV7-2; j_call: TRBJ2-1
cdr3_aa: CASSYTYRGANYGYTF; cdr3_nt: TGTGCCAGCAGTTACACGTACAGGGGAGCGAACTATGGCTACACCTTC; clone_size: few; d_call: TRBD1; v_call: TRBV6-2/TRBV6-3; j_call: TRBJ1-2
cdr3_aa: CASSQESGSYNEQFF; cdr3_nt: TGCGCCAGCAGCCAAGAGTCGGGGTCCTACAATGAGCAGTTCTTC; clone_size: few; d_call: NA; v_call: TRBV4-1; j_call: TRBJ2-1
cdr3_aa: CASSSQFYIGTAPSGANVLTF; cdr3_nt: TGTGCCAGCAGCTCGCAGTTTTACATTGGGACAGCCCCCTCTGGGGCCAACGTCCTGACTTTC; clone_size: NA; d_call: TRBD1; v_call: TRBV11-1; j_call: TRBJ2-6
cdr3_aa: CASSEPLTSGRETQYF; cdr3_nt: TGTGCCAGCAGTGAACCCCTGACTAGCGGGAGAGAGACCCAGTACTTC; clone_size: few; d_call: TRBD2; v_call: TRBV2; j_call: TRBJ2-5
cdr3_aa: CAISNGLVDKETQYF; cdr3_nt: TGTGCCATCAGTAATGGACTAGTGGATAAAGAGACCCAGTACTTC; clone_size: few; d_call: TRBD2; v_call: TRBV10-3; j_call: TRBJ2-5
cdr3_aa: CASSQDGRYTEAFF; cdr3_nt: TGCGCCAGCAGCCAAGATGGAAGGTACACTGAAGCTTTCTTT; clone_size: many; d_call: NA; v_call: TRBV4-1; j_call: TRBJ1-1
cdr3_aa: CASSTTFTTSYEQYF; cdr3_nt: TGTGCCAGCAGTACTACTTTTACCACCTCCTACGAGCAGTACTTC; clone_size: NA; d_call: NA; v_call: TRBV6-5; j_call: TRBJ2-7
cdr3_aa: CASSPDRGHDEQYF; cdr3_nt: TGTGCCAGCAGTCCGGACAGGGGGCACGACGAGCAGTACTTC; clone_size: NA; d_call: TRBD1; v_call: TRBV7-9; j_call: TRBJ2-7
cdr3_aa: CASSYLVVGRPDLDTQYF; cdr3_nt: TGTGCCAGCAGTTACCTAGTCGTCGGGCGTCCAGATCTGGATACGCAGTATTTT; clone_size: NA; d_call: NA; v_call: TRBV6-2/TRBV6-3; j_call: TRBJ2-3
cdr3_aa: CASARDGQETQYF; cdr3_nt: TGTGCTAGTGCCCGGGACGGCCAGGAGACCCAGTACTTC; clone_size: once; d_call: NA; v_call: TRBV12-5; j_call: TRBJ2-5
cdr3_aa: CASSLDWGKLAKNIQYF; cdr3_nt: TGTGCCAGCAGCCTAGACTGGGGGAAATTAGCCAAAAACATTCAGTACTTC; clone_size: few; d_call: NA; v_call: TRBV7-8; j_call: TRBJ2-4
cdr3_aa: CASSYRDRVHNEQFF; cdr3_nt: TGCGCCAGCAGCTATCGAGACAGGGTTCACAATGAGCAGTTCTTC; clone_size: NA; d_call: TRBD1; v_call: TRBV5-1; j_call: TRBJ2-1
cdr3_aa: CAISVVQGADEQYF; cdr3_nt: TGTGCCATCAGTGTTGTACAGGGGGCGGACGAGCAGTACTTC; clone_size: NA; d_call: TRBD1; v_call: TRBV10-3; j_call: TRBJ2-7
cdr3_aa: CASSFTGGGYEQYF; cdr3_nt: TGCGCCAGCAGCTTTACTGGGGGGGGCTACGAGCAGTACTTC; clone_size: many; d_call: TRBD2; v_call: TRBV5-1; j_call: TRBJ2-7
cdr3_aa: CASSPWETYQETQYF; cdr3_nt: TGTGCCAGCAGTCCTTGGGAGACGTACCAAGAGACCCAGTACTTC; clone_size: NA; d_call: NA; v_call: TRBV6-1; j_call: TRBJ2-5
cdr3_aa: CASSFSRGTNEQFF; cdr3_nt: TGTGCCAGCAGCTTCTCGCGGGGTACCAATGAGCAGTTCTTC; clone_size: NA; d_call: NA; v_call: TRBV7-2; j_call: TRBJ2-1
cdr3_aa: CASSQDIFTEAFF; cdr3_nt: TGCGCCAGCAGCCAAGATATCTTCACTGAAGCTTTCTTT; clone_size: few; d_call: NA; v_call: TRBV4-3; j_call: TRBJ1-1
cdr3_aa: CASMVSPGTSGEETQYF; cdr3_nt: TGTGCCAGCATGGTCAGTCCCGGGACTAGCGGGGAAGAGACCCAGTACTTC; clone_size: NA; d_call: TRBD2; v_call: TRBV6-1; j_call: TRBJ2-5
cdr3_aa: CASSAGGTNQETQYF; cdr3_nt: TGTGCCAGCAGCGCGGGGGGGACAAACCAAGAGACCCAGTACTTC; clone_size: NA; d_call: TRBD2; v_call: TRBV9; j_call: TRBJ2-5
cdr3_aa: CASSLEPGTSGADTQYF; cdr3_nt: TGTGCCAGCAGCTTAGAACCAGGGACTAGCGGAGCAGATACGCAGTATTTT; clone_size: NA; d_call: TRBD2; v_call: TRBV7-9; j_call: TRBJ2-3
cdr3_aa: CAGSGTDTQYF; cdr3_nt: TGTGCCGGGAGTGGCACAGATACGCAGTATTTT; clone_size: few; d_call: NA; v_call: TRBV7-8; j_call: TRBJ2-3
cdr3_aa: CASRQLAGGGHTDTQYF; cdr3_nt: TGTGCCAGCAGGCAACTAGCGGGAGGGGGCCACACAGATACGCAGTATTTT; clone_size: many; d_call: TRBD2; v_call: TRBV12-3/TRBV12-4; j_call: TRBJ2-3
cdr3_aa: CASRGSGGKNEQYF; cdr3_nt: TGTGCCAGCAGGGGTAGCGGGGGGAAGAACGAGCAGTACTTC; clone_size: few; d_call: TRBD2; v_call: TRBV27; j_call: TRBJ2-7
cdr3_aa: CASGPPGLTFNEQFF; cdr3_nt: TGTGCCAGCGGCCCACCGGGACTGACGTTCAATGAGCAGTTCTTC; clone_size: NA; d_call: NA; v_call: TRBV6-2/TRBV6-3; j_call: TRBJ2-1
cdr3_aa: CASSPSGAARLTF; cdr3_nt: TGCGCCAGCAGTCCCTCCGGAGCAGCACGGCTCACCTTC; clone_size: few; d_call: NA; v_call: TRBV10-2; j_call: TRBJ1-2